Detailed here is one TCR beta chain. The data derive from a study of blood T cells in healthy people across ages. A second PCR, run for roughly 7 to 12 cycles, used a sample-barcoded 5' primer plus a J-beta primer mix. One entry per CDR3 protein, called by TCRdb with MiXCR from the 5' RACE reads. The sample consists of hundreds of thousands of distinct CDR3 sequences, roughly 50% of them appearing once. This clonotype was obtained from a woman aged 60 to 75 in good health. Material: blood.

CDR3 DNA sequence: TGCGCCAGCAGCCAAGGACAGCGGAGCTCCTACGAGCAGTACTTC. The encoded protein is CASSQGQRSSYEQYF. The chain couples TRBV4-1 to TRBJ2-7; D is tentatively TRBD1 or TRBD2 (5 bases each). The V gene lost 1 base and the J gene lost 0 bases, with 10 bases spanning the gap. Looked up from germline, CDR1 is MGHRA and CDR2 is YSYEKL. This CDR3 contains 15 residues.